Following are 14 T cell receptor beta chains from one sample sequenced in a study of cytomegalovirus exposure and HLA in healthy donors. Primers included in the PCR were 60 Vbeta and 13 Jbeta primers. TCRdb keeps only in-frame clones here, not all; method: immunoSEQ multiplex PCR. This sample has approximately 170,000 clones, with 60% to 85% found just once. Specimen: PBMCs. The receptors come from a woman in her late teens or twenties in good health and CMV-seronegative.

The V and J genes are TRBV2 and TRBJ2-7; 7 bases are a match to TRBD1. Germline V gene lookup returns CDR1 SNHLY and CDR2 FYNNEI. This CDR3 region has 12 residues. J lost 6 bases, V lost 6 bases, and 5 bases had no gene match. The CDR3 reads CASSLDRVEQYF. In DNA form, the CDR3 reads TGTGCCAGCAGCCTCGACAGGGTCGAGCAGTACTTC.

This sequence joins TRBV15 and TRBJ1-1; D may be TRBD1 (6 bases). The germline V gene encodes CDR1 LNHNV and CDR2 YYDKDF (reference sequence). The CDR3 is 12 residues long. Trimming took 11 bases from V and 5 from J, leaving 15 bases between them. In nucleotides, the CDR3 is TGTGCCGTCGGCGAGGGGGTAACTGAAGCTTTCTTT. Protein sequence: CAVGEGVTEAFF.

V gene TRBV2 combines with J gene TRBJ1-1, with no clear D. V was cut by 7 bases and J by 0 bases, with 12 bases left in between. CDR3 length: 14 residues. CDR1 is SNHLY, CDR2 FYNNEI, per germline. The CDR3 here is CASKWEELNTEAFF. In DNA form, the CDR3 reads TGTGCCAGCAAGTGGGAGGAATTGAACACTGAAGCTTTCTTT.

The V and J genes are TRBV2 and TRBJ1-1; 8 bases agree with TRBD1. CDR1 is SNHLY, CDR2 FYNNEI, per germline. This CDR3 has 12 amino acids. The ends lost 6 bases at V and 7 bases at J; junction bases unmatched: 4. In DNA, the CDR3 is TGTGCCAGCAGGATAGACAGGGGTGAAGCTTTCTTT. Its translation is CASRIDRGEAFF.

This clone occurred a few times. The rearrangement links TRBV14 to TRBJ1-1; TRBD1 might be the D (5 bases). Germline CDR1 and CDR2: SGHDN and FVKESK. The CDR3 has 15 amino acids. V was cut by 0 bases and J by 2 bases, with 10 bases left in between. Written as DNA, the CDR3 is TGTGCCAGCAGCCAAGACAGGGTGATAAACACTGAAGCTTTCTTT. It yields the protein CASSQDRVINTEAFF.

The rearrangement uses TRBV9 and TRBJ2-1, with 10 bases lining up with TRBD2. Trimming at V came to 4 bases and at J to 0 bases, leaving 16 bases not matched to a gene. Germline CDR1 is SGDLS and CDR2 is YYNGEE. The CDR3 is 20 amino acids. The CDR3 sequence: CASSSTSSGRAGFSYNEQFF. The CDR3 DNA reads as TGTGCCAGCAGCTCAACTTCCAGCGGGAGGGCCGGTTTCTCCTACAATGAGCAGTTCTTC.

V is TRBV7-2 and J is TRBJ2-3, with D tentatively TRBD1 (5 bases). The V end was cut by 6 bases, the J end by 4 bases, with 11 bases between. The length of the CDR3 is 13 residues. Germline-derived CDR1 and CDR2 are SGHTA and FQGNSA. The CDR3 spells CASSPRVPDTQYF. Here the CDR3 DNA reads TGTGCCAGCAGTCCCAGGGTTCCAGATACGCAGTATTTT.

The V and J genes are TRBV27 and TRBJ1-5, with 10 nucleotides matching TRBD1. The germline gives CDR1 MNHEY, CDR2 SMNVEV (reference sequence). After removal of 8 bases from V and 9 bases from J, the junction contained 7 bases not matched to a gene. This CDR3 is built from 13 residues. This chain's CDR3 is CASPDRGNMPQHF. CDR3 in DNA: TGTGCCAGCCCGGACAGGGGGAATATGCCCCAGCATTTT.

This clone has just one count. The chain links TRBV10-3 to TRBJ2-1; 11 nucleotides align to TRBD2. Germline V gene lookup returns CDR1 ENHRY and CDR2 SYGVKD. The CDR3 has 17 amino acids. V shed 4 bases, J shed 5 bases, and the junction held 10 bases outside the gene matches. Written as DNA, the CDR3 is TGTGCCATCAGTGGAAGTTGGAAACTAGCGGGAGACAATGAGCAGTTCTTC. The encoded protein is CAISGSWKLAGDNEQFF.

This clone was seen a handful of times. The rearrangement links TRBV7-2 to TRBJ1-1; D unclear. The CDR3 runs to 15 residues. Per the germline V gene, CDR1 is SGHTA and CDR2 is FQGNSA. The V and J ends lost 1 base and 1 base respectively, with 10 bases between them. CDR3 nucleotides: TGTGCCAGCAGCTTAGGAGTAACAGCGAACACTGAAGCTTTCTTT. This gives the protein CASSLGVTANTEAFF.

The CDR3: CATSLRRGLSYEQYF. In nucleotides, the CDR3 is TGTGCCACCAGCCTTCGGAGGGGGCTCTCCTACGAGCAGTACTTC. The rearrangement joins TRBV15 to TRBJ2-7; maybe TRBD1 (7 bases). Germline V gives CDR1 LNHNV, CDR2 YYDKDF (reference sequence). V was cut by 5 bases and J by 0 bases, with 14 bases left in between. The CDR3 is 15 residues long.

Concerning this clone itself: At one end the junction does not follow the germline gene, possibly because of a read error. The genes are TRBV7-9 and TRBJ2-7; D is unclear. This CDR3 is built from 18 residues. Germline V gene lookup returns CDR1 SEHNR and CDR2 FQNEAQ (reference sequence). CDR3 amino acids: CSSSSELKPSFQSYEQYF. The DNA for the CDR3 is TGTTCCAGCAGCTCGGAGCTGAAGCCAAGCTTTCAATCCTACGAGCAGTACTTC.

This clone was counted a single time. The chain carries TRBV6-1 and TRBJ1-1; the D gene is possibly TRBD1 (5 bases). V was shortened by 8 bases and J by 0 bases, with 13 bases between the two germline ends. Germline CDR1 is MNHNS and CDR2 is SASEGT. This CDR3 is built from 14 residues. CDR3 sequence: CASHLTGLNTEAFF. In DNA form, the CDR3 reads TGTGCCAGCCATTTAACAGGATTGAACACTGAAGCTTTCTTT.

The CDR3 sequence is CASSQTTSGSGNEQFF. CDR3 sequence (DNA): TGCGCCAGCAGCCAGACCACTAGCGGGAGCGGAAATGAGCAGTTCTTC. This chain uses TRBV4-3 with TRBJ2-1; the match to TRBD2 covers 11 bases. The CDR3 is made up of 16 amino acids. Trimming cost V 3 bases and J 7 bases; bases outside gene matches: 8. Germline values: CDR1 LGHNA, CDR2 YSLEER.